A selection of T cell receptor beta chains follows, all from one sample in a study of T cells in localized non-small cell lung cancer. The protocol was immunoSEQ multiplex PCR, while the TCRdb copy is restricted to in-frame clones and leaves out a portion. This table has under 40,000 clones, 93% appearing once. The sample here was peripheral blood, taken before any cancer treatment. The source of these receptors is a female donor over 55 with stage I lung adenocarcinoma. Each CDR3 is given with its conserved first and last residue. Each record gives: CDR3 protein, CDR3 DNA, J gene, clone size, D gene, V gene. The D gene is left open where the match is weak. The size entry is marked missing in some rows and otherwise reads once, few, many or a size class.

CDR3aa: CASSRTGENNQPQHF
CDR3nt: TGTGCCAGCAGTAGAACAGGGGAAAACAATCAGCCCCAGCATTTT
j_gene: TRBJ1-5
abundance: -
d_gene: TRBD1
v_gene: TRBV6-9

CDR3aa: CASSERGETQYF
CDR3nt: TGTGCCAGCAGTGAAAGGGGAGAGACCCAGTACTTC
j_gene: TRBJ2-5
abundance: -
d_gene: -
v_gene: TRBV6-1

CDR3aa: CASSLGTGSNEQFF
CDR3nt: TGTGCCAGTAGTCTCGGGACAGGGAGCAATGAGCAGTTCTTC
j_gene: TRBJ2-1
abundance: -
d_gene: TRBD1
v_gene: TRBV19

CDR3aa: CASSVVTSGGTGELFF
CDR3nt: TGTGCCAGCAGCGTAGTTACTAGCGGGGGCACCGGGGAGCTGTTTTTT
j_gene: TRBJ2-2
abundance: -
d_gene: TRBD2
v_gene: TRBV9

CDR3aa: CASSLAGSVLGYTF
CDR3nt: TGCGCCAGCAGCTTGGCGGGGAGTGTGTTGGGCTACACCTTC
j_gene: TRBJ1-2
abundance: -
d_gene: -
v_gene: TRBV5-1

CDR3aa: CASSPWTGGAYEQYF
CDR3nt: TGTGCCAGCAGCCCCTGGACAGGAGGGGCCTACGAGCAGTACTTC
j_gene: TRBJ2-7
abundance: -
d_gene: -
v_gene: TRBV11-1

CDR3aa: CASSSTGANQPQHF
CDR3nt: TGTGCCAGCAGTTCTACAGGGGCGAATCAGCCCCAGCATTTT
j_gene: TRBJ1-5
abundance: -
d_gene: TRBD1
v_gene: TRBV7-6

CDR3aa: CASSGWGSGPQHF
CDR3nt: TGTGCCAGCAGCGGATGGGGGTCGGGGCCCCAGCATTTT
j_gene: TRBJ1-5
abundance: -
d_gene: -
v_gene: TRBV6-1

CDR3aa: CASIRLLGELFF
CDR3nt: TGTGCCAGCATTCGTCTTCTTGGGGAGCTGTTTTTT
j_gene: TRBJ2-2
abundance: -
d_gene: -
v_gene: TRBV2

CDR3aa: CASSPPRRDPRGETQYF
CDR3nt: TGTGCCAGCTCACCCCCCCGCAGGGACCCTAGGGGAGAGACCCAGTACTTC
j_gene: TRBJ2-5
abundance: -
d_gene: -
v_gene: TRBV18

CDR3aa: CASSASGANTEAFF
CDR3nt: TGTGCCAGCAGTGCCTCCGGGGCGAACACTGAAGCTTTCTTT
j_gene: TRBJ1-1
abundance: -
d_gene: -
v_gene: TRBV6-4

CDR3aa: CASSFGGNTIYF
CDR3nt: TGTGCCAGCAGCTTCGGAGGAAACACCATATATTTT
j_gene: TRBJ1-3
abundance: once
d_gene: -
v_gene: TRBV5-8

CDR3aa: CASSFPGLGEQYF
CDR3nt: TGTGCCAGCAGCTTTCCAGGGTTAGGCGAGCAGTACTTC
j_gene: TRBJ2-7
abundance: -
d_gene: -
v_gene: TRBV7-8

CDR3aa: CAWSDGTALWEKLFF
CDR3nt: TGTGCCTGGAGTGACGGGACAGCGCTTTGGGAAAAACTGTTTTTT
j_gene: TRBJ1-4
abundance: -
d_gene: TRBD1
v_gene: TRBV30

CDR3aa: CASRRMSYEQYF
CDR3nt: TGTGCCAGCAGGCGCATGTCCTACGAGCAGTACTTC
j_gene: TRBJ2-7
abundance: -
d_gene: -
v_gene: TRBV28

CDR3aa: CASSVADRPNTEAFF
CDR3nt: TGTGCCAGCAGCGTAGCTGACAGGCCGAACACTGAAGCTTTCTTT
j_gene: TRBJ1-1
abundance: few
d_gene: -
v_gene: TRBV5-4

CDR3aa: CASSADRGREVNTEAFF
CDR3nt: TGTGCCAGCAGCGCAGACAGGGGGCGGGAGGTGAACACTGAAGCTTTCTTT
j_gene: TRBJ1-1
abundance: -
d_gene: TRBD1
v_gene: TRBV7-9

CDR3aa: CASSATENTEAFF
CDR3nt: TGTGCCAGCTCAGCGACAGAGAACACTGAAGCTTTCTTT
j_gene: TRBJ1-1
abundance: -
d_gene: -
v_gene: TRBV18

CDR3aa: CASSLGPGTEKLFF
CDR3nt: TGTGCCAGCAGCTTAGGCCCAGGGACGGAAAAACTGTTTTTT
j_gene: TRBJ1-4
abundance: -
d_gene: -
v_gene: TRBV7-2

CDR3aa: CASSLSSGGYGYTF
CDR3nt: TGCGCCAGCAGCTTGAGTTCCGGGGGTTATGGCTACACCTTC
j_gene: TRBJ1-2
abundance: -
d_gene: -
v_gene: TRBV5-1

CDR3aa: CASSWSGDTEAFF
CDR3nt: TGTGCCAGCAGCTGGTCCGGGGACACTGAAGCTTTCTTT
j_gene: TRBJ1-1
abundance: large
d_gene: -
v_gene: TRBV5-4

CDR3aa: CASSLDRQNTIYF
CDR3nt: TGTGCCAGCAGCTTAGATAGGCAGAACACCATATATTTT
j_gene: TRBJ1-3
abundance: -
d_gene: -
v_gene: TRBV7-2

CDR3aa: CASSRPDRASYEQYF
CDR3nt: TGTGCCAGCAGTCGGCCGGACAGGGCCTCCTACGAGCAGTACTTC
j_gene: TRBJ2-7
abundance: -
d_gene: TRBD1
v_gene: TRBV28

CDR3aa: CASSIVGEQGKPQHF
CDR3nt: TGTGCCAGTAGTATAGTTGGCGAACAGGGGAAGCCCCAGCATTTT
j_gene: TRBJ1-5
abundance: -
d_gene: TRBD1
v_gene: TRBV19

CDR3aa: CASSNRDTPYEQYF
CDR3nt: TGTGCCAGCAGCAACCGGGACACCCCCTACGAGCAGTACTTC
j_gene: TRBJ2-7
abundance: -
d_gene: -
v_gene: TRBV5-4

CDR3aa: CASSLGAVLGYGYTF
CDR3nt: TGTGCCAGCAGCTTAGGGGCAGTTCTTGGGTATGGCTACACCTTC
j_gene: TRBJ1-2
abundance: -
d_gene: -
v_gene: TRBV7-3

CDR3aa: CASSLASSLAGAGGTDTQYF
CDR3nt: TGCGCCAGCAGCTTGGCCTCATCATTAGCGGGAGCGGGTGGCACAGATACGCAGTATTTT
j_gene: TRBJ2-3
abundance: few
d_gene: TRBD2
v_gene: TRBV5-1

CDR3aa: CASSLYRNTEAFF
CDR3nt: TGTGCCAGCAGCTTATACAGGAACACTGAAGCTTTCTTT
j_gene: TRBJ1-1
abundance: -
d_gene: -
v_gene: TRBV7-3

CDR3aa: CATSRVLEETQYF
CDR3nt: TGTGCCACCAGCAGAGTCTTAGAGGAGACCCAGTACTTC
j_gene: TRBJ2-5
abundance: -
d_gene: -
v_gene: TRBV15

CDR3aa: CAWSVGGTARTDTQYF
CDR3nt: TGTGCCTGGAGTGTAGGCGGGACAGCCCGCACAGATACGCAGTATTTT
j_gene: TRBJ2-3
abundance: -
d_gene: -
v_gene: TRBV30

CDR3aa: CASSQGQVGGETQYF
CDR3nt: TGTGCCAGTAGTCAGGGACAAGTCGGGGGGGAGACCCAGTACTTC
j_gene: TRBJ2-5
abundance: -
d_gene: -
v_gene: TRBV19

CDR3aa: CASSPSGGAGQPQHF
CDR3nt: TGTGCCAGCTCACCATCAGGGGGCGCAGGACAGCCCCAGCATTTT
j_gene: TRBJ1-5
abundance: -
d_gene: TRBD1
v_gene: TRBV18

CDR3aa: CASSIESGNTIYF
CDR3nt: TGTGCCAGTAGTATTGAGTCTGGAAACACCATATATTTT
j_gene: TRBJ1-3
abundance: -
d_gene: -
v_gene: TRBV19

CDR3aa: CASAPGDRSTGELFF
CDR3nt: TGCGCCAGCGCCCCAGGGGACCGGAGCACCGGGGAGCTGTTTTTT
j_gene: TRBJ2-2
abundance: -
d_gene: -
v_gene: TRBV5-1

CDR3aa: CASKGPHRDYGYTF
CDR3nt: TGTGCCAGCAAGGGCCCGCACAGGGACTATGGCTACACCTTC
j_gene: TRBJ1-2
abundance: -
d_gene: -
v_gene: TRBV27

CDR3aa: CASSPPGEVVSF
CDR3nt: TGTGCCAGCTCACCACCTGGGGAGGTCGTCTCCTTC
j_gene: TRBJ1-2
abundance: -
d_gene: -
v_gene: TRBV18

CDR3aa: CASRSPGGNNQPQHF
CDR3nt: TGTGCCAGCAGGTCCCCCGGGGGGAACAATCAGCCCCAGCATTTT
j_gene: TRBJ1-5
abundance: -
d_gene: -
v_gene: TRBV6-6

CDR3aa: CASLNKANVLTF
CDR3nt: TGTGCCAGCCTCAATAAAGCCAACGTCCTGACTTTC
j_gene: TRBJ2-6
abundance: -
d_gene: -
v_gene: TRBV19

CDR3aa: CATSRDRSTGELFF
CDR3nt: TGTGCCACCAGCAGGGACAGAAGCACCGGGGAGCTGTTTTTT
j_gene: TRBJ2-2
abundance: -
d_gene: -
v_gene: TRBV15

CDR3aa: CASSEGTQGTQYF
CDR3nt: TGTGCCAGCAGTGAAGGGACCCAAGGGACGCAGTATTTT
j_gene: TRBJ2-3
abundance: -
d_gene: -
v_gene: TRBV2

CDR3aa: CASSPPGPLNTEAFF
CDR3nt: TGTGCCAGCAGTCCACCGGGACCGCTGAACACTGAAGCTTTCTTT
j_gene: TRBJ1-1
abundance: -
d_gene: -
v_gene: TRBV28

CDR3aa: CASSLAGVGIHTEAFF
CDR3nt: TGCGCCAGCAGCTTGGCAGGGGTGGGAATTCACACTGAAGCTTTCTTT
j_gene: TRBJ1-1
abundance: -
d_gene: -
v_gene: TRBV5-1

CDR3aa: CASISERERIGELFF
CDR3nt: TGTGCCAGCATCTCAGAACGGGAGAGGATCGGGGAGCTGTTTTTT
j_gene: TRBJ2-2
abundance: -
d_gene: -
v_gene: TRBV6-5

CDR3aa: CASLPGQGPYEQYF
CDR3nt: TGCGCCAGCCTTCCGGGACAGGGGCCATACGAGCAGTACTTC
j_gene: TRBJ2-7
abundance: -
d_gene: TRBD1
v_gene: TRBV10-2

CDR3aa: CAITRQGSYEQYF
CDR3nt: TGTGCCATCACCCGACAGGGTTCCTACGAGCAGTACTTC
j_gene: TRBJ2-7
abundance: -
d_gene: TRBD1
v_gene: TRBV10-3

CDR3aa: CASGPPRGRESTGELFF
CDR3nt: TGTGCTAGTGGCCCTCCGCGGGGACGGGAGAGTACCGGGGAGCTGTTTTTT
j_gene: TRBJ2-2
abundance: once
d_gene: -
v_gene: TRBV12-5

CDR3aa: CASTVNTEAFF
CDR3nt: TGTGCCAGTACAGTGAACACTGAAGCTTTCTTT
j_gene: TRBJ1-1
abundance: -
d_gene: -
v_gene: TRBV19

CDR3aa: CASSLQGGNTEAFF
CDR3nt: TGCGCCAGCAGCTTGCAGGGCGGTAACACTGAAGCTTTCTTT
j_gene: TRBJ1-1
abundance: -
d_gene: -
v_gene: TRBV5-1